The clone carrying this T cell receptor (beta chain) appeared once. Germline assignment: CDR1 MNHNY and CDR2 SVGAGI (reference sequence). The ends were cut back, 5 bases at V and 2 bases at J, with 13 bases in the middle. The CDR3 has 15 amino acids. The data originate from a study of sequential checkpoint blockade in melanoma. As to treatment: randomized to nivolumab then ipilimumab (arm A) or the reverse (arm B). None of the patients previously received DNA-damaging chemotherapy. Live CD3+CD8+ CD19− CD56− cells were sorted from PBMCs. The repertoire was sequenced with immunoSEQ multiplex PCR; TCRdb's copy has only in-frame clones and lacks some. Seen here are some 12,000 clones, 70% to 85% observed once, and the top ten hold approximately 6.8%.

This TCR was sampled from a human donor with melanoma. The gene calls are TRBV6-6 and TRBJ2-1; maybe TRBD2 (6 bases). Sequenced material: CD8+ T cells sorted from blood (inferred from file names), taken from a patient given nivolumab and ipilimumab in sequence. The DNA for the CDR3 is TGTGCCAGCAGTGGTAGCGGAGCTACCTACAATGAGCAGTTCTTC. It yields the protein CASSGSGATYNEQFF.